The 20 T cell receptor beta chains below were found in one sample sequenced in a study of cytomegalovirus exposure and HLA in healthy donors. The study ran its PCR with 60 Vbeta and 13 Jbeta primers. Method: immunoSEQ multiplex PCR; TCRdb's copy keeps in-frame clones and lacks some. Altogether a few hundred thousand clones are present, 70% to 80% being singletons, with the ten largest covering about 0.23%. Material: PBMCs. These receptors were collected from a girl between 2 and 10 years old in good health and CMV-seronegative.

This chain connects TRBV4-2 to TRBJ2-1, with D maybe TRBD2 (5 bases). V lost 0 bases, J lost 11 bases, and 14 bases lay in between. The CDR3 length is 14 residues. CDR1 LGHNA and CDR2 YNFKEQ come from the germline V gene. CDR3 DNA sequence: TGTGCCAGCAGCCAAGATAAGGGAGTTAGCAAGCAGTTCTTC. Protein product: CASSQDKGVSKQFF.

V gene TRBV9 combines with J gene TRBJ2-5; unclear D gene. The CDR3 runs 13 residues. The germline CDR1 and CDR2 sequences are SGDLS and YYNGEE. Trimming took 7 bases from V and 1 from J, leaving 11 bases between them. Here the CDR3 reads CASGDLGQETQYF. DNA for the CDR3: TGTGCCAGCGGAGACCTGGGCCAAGAGACCCAGTACTTC.

This clone appeared a single time. The chain carries TRBV4-1 and TRBJ2-1, with D perhaps TRBD1 (5 bases). V dropped 8 bases and J dropped 4 bases, with 18 bases sitting between them. CDR3 length equals 15 residues. Germline CDR1 and CDR2: MGHRA and YSYEKL. CDR3 DNA sequence: TGCGCCAGCCTACCCTTCCTAGGGGCATACAATGAGCAGTTCTTC. Protein: CASLPFLGAYNEQFF.

The genes are TRBV25-1 and TRBJ2-5; TRBD1 might be the D (5 bases). CDR3 size: 15 residues. Germline-derived CDR1 and CDR2 are MGHDK and SYGVNS. Between the trimmed V and J ends, which lost 1 base and 5 bases, there was a span of 14 bases. The CDR3 loop is CASSEWMGYRETQYF. CDR3 nucleotide sequence: TGTGCCAGCAGTGAATGGATGGGATACAGGGAGACCCAGTACTTC.

This chain connects TRBV7-9 to TRBJ1-3; a possible D gene is TRBD1 (5 bases). Trimming took off 4 bases at V and 0 bases at J, with 10 bases between the two ends. This CDR3 is 15 amino acids long. Per germline, CDR1 SEHNR and CDR2 FQNEAQ (reference sequence). CDR3 region: CASSYPGISGNTIYF. CDR3 in DNA: TGTGCCAGCAGCTACCCAGGGATCTCTGGAAACACCATATATTTT.

This chain connects TRBV5-1 to TRBJ1-4; possible D gene TRBD1, 6 bases. CDR3 length: 16 amino acids. V shed 4 bases and J shed 0 bases, with 13 bases lying between them. Germline CDR1 is SGHRS and CDR2 is YFSETQ. CDR3 bases: TGCGCCAGCAGCCAACAGGGATCCGCAACTAATGAAAAACTGTTTTTT. This gives the protein CASSQQGSATNEKLFF.

The chain carries TRBV27 and TRBJ1-1; no definite D call. CDR1 is MNHEY and CDR2 is SMNVEV in the germline V gene (reference sequence). The V end was cut by 6 bases, the J end by 3 bases, with 17 bases between. CDR3 length: 15 amino acids. The CDR3 loop reads CASSPSPLGYTEAFF. The CDR3 region has the DNA TGTGCCAGCAGCCCCTCACCCCTCGGGTACACTGAAGCTTTCTTT.

The rearrangement uses TRBV10-3 and TRBJ2-2; TRBD1 might be the D (5 bases). The germline gives CDR1 ENHRY, CDR2 SYGVKD. Trimming left V 4 bases short and J 7 bases short, with 16 bases between. The CDR3 contains 15 residues. The CDR3 here is CAISGLRGGGGELFF. CDR3 DNA sequence: TGTGCCATCAGTGGATTAAGGGGTGGCGGCGGGGAGCTGTTTTTT.

The chain has TRBV5-4 and TRBJ1-2; TRBD1 aligns across 9 bases. The ends lost 5 bases at V and 4 bases at J; junction bases unmatched: 6. Germline CDR1 reads SGHNT; CDR2 reads YYREEE (reference sequence). The CDR3 loop spans 14 amino acids. CDR3 loop: CASRPGTGRYGYTF. In nucleotides, the CDR3 is TGTGCCAGCAGACCCGGGACAGGGCGCTATGGCTACACCTTC.

This chain uses TRBV25-1 with TRBJ2-1, with D unresolved. The germline V gene encodes CDR1 MGHDK and CDR2 SYGVNS. Trimming took 1 base from V and 5 from J, leaving 6 bases between them. The CDR3 is 13 amino acids. The chain's CDR3 is CASSESGDNEQFF. DNA for the CDR3: TGTGCCAGCAGTGAATCCGGTGACAATGAGCAGTTCTTC.

The chain is built from TRBV25-1 and TRBJ2-3, with TRBD2 identical over 9 bases. Losses at the gene ends were 3 bases for V and 0 bases for J; bases not matched to a gene: 10. The CDR3 has 18 amino acids. CDR1 is MGHDK and CDR2 is SYGVNS in the germline V gene. The CDR3 loop is CASSDMGTSHESTDTQYF. The CDR3 DNA reads as TGTGCCAGCAGTGATATGGGGACTAGCCATGAAAGCACAGATACGCAGTATTTT.

The chain is built from TRBV6-5 and TRBJ1-4; TRBD1 is a possible D gene (5 bases). The V gene lost 4 bases and the J gene lost 3 bases, with 9 bases spanning the gap. The germline CDR1 and CDR2 sequences are MNHEY and SVGAGI. The CDR3 sequence is 14 residues long. CDR3 protein: CASSFRVANEKLFF. The CDR3 DNA sequence: TGTGCCAGCAGTTTCAGGGTCGCTAATGAAAAACTGTTTTTT.

The rearrangement uses TRBV2 and TRBJ2-4; the D gene is possibly TRBD2 (6 bases). The CDR3 runs to 14 residues. In germline, CDR1 is SNHLY, CDR2 FYNNEI. V was cut by 3 bases and J by 9 bases, with 15 bases left in between. The chain's CDR3 is CASSESGDPGIQYF. DNA of the CDR3: TGTGCCAGCAGTGAGTCGGGGGACCCCGGCATTCAGTACTTC.

Ten or more counts support this clone. V is TRBV19 and J is TRBJ2-6, with D possibly being TRBD1 (6 bases). V was clipped by 4 bases and J by 3 bases, with 10 bases between them. The CDR3 spans 15 residues. The V gene's germline CDR1 is LNHDA and CDR2 SQIVND (reference sequence). Here the CDR3 reads CASSTQGNGANVLTF. The CDR3 region has the DNA TGTGCCAGTAGTACACAGGGTAATGGGGCCAACGTCCTGACTTTC.

This clone was found a few times. The rearrangement uses TRBV30 and TRBJ2-5, with TRBD2 identical over 7 bases. The germline V gene has CDR1 GTSNPN and CDR2 SVGIG (reference sequence). The length of the CDR3 is 13 residues. Germline trimming cut 6 bases from V and 2 bases from J; bases unmatched to any gene: 6. The CDR3 region has the DNA TGTGCCTGTTCAGCGGGACTTCAAGAGACCCAGTACTTC. Its translation is CACSAGLQETQYF.

V is TRBV2 and J is TRBJ2-7; 9 positions match TRBD2. J gave up 2 bases and V 4 bases, and 12 bases lay outside the gene matches. Germline V lookup: CDR1 SNHLY, CDR2 FYNNEI. This CDR3 has 17 amino acids. The CDR3 reads CASSVPDWASGAYEQYF. The CDR3 coding sequence is TGTGCCAGCAGTGTCCCCGACTGGGCTAGCGGGGCCTACGAGCAGTACTTC.

This chain uses TRBV7-3 with TRBJ2-1; 8 bases are shared with TRBD2. V trimming: 1 base; J trimming: 6 bases; junction bases outside the gene matches: 2. Germline assignment: CDR1 SGHTA and CDR2 FQGTGA. The CDR3 is 14 residues long. The CDR3 region has the DNA TGTGCCAGCAGCTTAATCGGGGGGGCCAATGAGCAGTTCTTC. Translated, it gives CASSLIGGANEQFF.

CDR3 loop: CASSSQGSGRAFF. DNA of the CDR3: TGTGCCAGTAGTTCACAGGGGTCCGGGCGAGCTTTCTTT. This rearrangement joins TRBV19 to TRBJ1-1, with 7 bases matching TRBD1. Germline V lookup: CDR1 LNHDA, CDR2 SQIVND (reference sequence). J gave up 10 bases and V 5 bases, and 10 bases lay outside the gene matches. This CDR3 contains 13 residues.

The chain is built from TRBV5-6 and TRBJ2-2; 7 nucleotides align to TRBD2. V dropped 2 bases and J dropped 0; count of bases not matched to a gene: 7. The V gene's germline CDR1 is SGHDT and CDR2 YYEEEE. There are 17 residues in the CDR3. The CDR3 loop is CASSFGASGTNTGELFF. The CDR3 DNA follows: TGTGCCAGCAGCTTCGGGGCTAGCGGTACGAACACCGGGGAGCTGTTTTTT.

The chain couples TRBV29-1 to TRBJ2-7, with D possibly matching TRBD1 (5 bases). V was clipped by 4 bases and J by 1 base, with 11 bases between them. The CDR3 totals 13 residues. CDR1 is SQVTM, CDR2 ANQGSEA, per germline. DNA for the CDR3: TGCAGCGTTGTTGGGGCTGGTTCCTACGAGCAGTACTTC. Encoded protein: CSVVGAGSYEQYF.